The 10 T cell receptor beta chains below come from one sample, sequenced in a study of memory CD4+ T cells and cytomegalovirus serostatus. Single viable CD3+CD4+CD8-CD45RO+ cells were sorted as the memory CD4+ T cells. The assay was immunoSEQ multiplex PCR, and TCRdb's table has in-frame clones only and misses some. The data contain 75,000 to 95,000 clones, 65% to 85% of them singletons. Sequenced sample: memory CD4+ T cells from blood. The origin of the receptors is an adult in good health and CMV-seronegative.

The genes are TRBV7-8 and TRBJ1-5, with 9 nucleotides matching TRBD1. The ends lost 1 base at V and 5 bases at J; junction bases unmatched: 0. CDR3 length: 14 amino acids. CDR1 and CDR2 (germline): SGHVS, FQNEAQ. The CDR3 nucleotides read TGTGCCAGCAGCTTAGACAGGGGGCATCAGCCCCAGCATTTT. This codes for CASSLDRGHQPQHF.

This clone appeared a few times. V and J are TRBV10-1 and TRBJ2-2; 7 bases line up with TRBD2. The germline gives CDR1 WNHNN, CDR2 SYGVQD (reference sequence). CDR3 size: 15 residues. Trimming took 3 bases from V and 2 from J; bases not matched to a gene: 3. The CDR3 coding sequence is TGCGCCAGCAGTGAAAGCGGGGCCAACACCGGGGAGCTGTTTTTT. This gives the protein CASSESGANTGELFF.

The chain combines TRBV5-1 with TRBJ2-2; 9 bases fit TRBD1. The CDR3 covers 17 residues. The germline gives CDR1 SGHRS, CDR2 YFSETQ. With V trimmed by 2 bases and J by 3 bases, 8 bases remained unmatched. The CDR3 DNA reads as TGCGCCAGCAGCTTCCCGGTGCGGGACAGGGACACCGGGGAGCTGTTTTTT. Translating gives CASSFPVRDRDTGELFF.

The chain carries TRBV5-4 and TRBJ1-3; no reliable D call. The germline CDR1 and CDR2 sequences are SGHNT and YYREEE (reference sequence). V lost 3 bases to trimming and J lost 4 bases, with 11 bases between them. The CDR3 loop spans 14 amino acids. The CDR3 nucleotides read TGTGCCAGCAGCTCGGACTCAAGCGGAAACACCATATATTTT. It is translated as CASSSDSSGNTIYF.

The chain uses TRBV11-2 and TRBJ1-2; 9 bases line up with TRBD1. This CDR3 has 13 residues. In germline, CDR1 is SGHAT, CDR2 FQNNGV. J was trimmed by 6 bases and V by 6 bases; bases with no gene match: 5. The CDR3: CASSTGQGNGYTF. The CDR3 DNA is TGTGCCAGCAGTACGGGACAGGGAAATGGCTACACCTTC. The variable domain in full, with the rest retrieved from reference TRBV11-2 and TRBJ1-2, is EAGVAQSPRYKIIEKRQSVAFWCNPISGHATLYWYQQILGQGPKLLIQFQNNGVVDDSQLPKDRFSAERLKGVDSTLKIQPAKLEDSAVYLCASSTGQGNGYTFGSGTRLTVV.

This clone came up a few times. The V gene is TRBV4-2, the J gene TRBJ1-5; D unresolved. Germline loops: CDR1 LGHNA, CDR2 YNFKEQ. Trimming pared 0 bases from V and 0 bases from J, leaving 12 bases between. The CDR3 is 17 amino acids. CDR3 in DNA: TGTGCCAGCAGCCAAGATTCTCAGCGAGGTAGCAATCAGCCCCAGCATTTT. Protein: CASSQDSQRGSNQPQHF.

The chain has TRBV5-6 and TRBJ2-5, with unresolved D. This CDR3 has 13 residues. V was pared by 2 bases and J by 4 bases, with 9 bases between. Germline-derived CDR1 and CDR2 are SGHDT and YYEEEE. The CDR3 region is CASSFDGIETQYF. The CDR3 DNA is TGTGCCAGCAGCTTCGATGGCATAGAGACCCAGTACTTC. The entire variable domain, with the rest obtained from reference TRBV5-6 and TRBJ2-5, is as follows: DAGVTQSPTHLIKTRGQQVTLRCSPKSGHDTVSWYQQALGQGPQFIFQYYEEEERQRGNFPDRFSGHQFPNYSSELNVNALLLGDSALYLCASSFDGIETQYFGPGTRLLVL.

This rearrangement joins TRBV9 to TRBJ1-2; no reliable D call. This CDR3 spans 16 amino acids. CDR1 is SGDLS and CDR2 is YYNGEE in the germline V gene. The V and J ends lost 0 bases and 7 bases respectively, with 19 bases between them. CDR3 region: CASSVVPDSMQAGYTF. The CDR3 DNA reads TGTGCCAGCAGCGTAGTGCCCGATTCAATGCAGGCTGGCTACACCTTC.

J is TRBJ2-7 and V is TRBV5-4; D is tentatively TRBD1 or TRBD2 (5 bases each). The CDR3 totals 14 residues. Trimming removed 2 bases at V and 5 bases at J, with 14 bases between. Germline loops: CDR1 SGHNT, CDR2 YYREEE (reference sequence). CDR3 nucleotides: TGTGCCAGCAGCTTTGGGACCCCGGGGCACGAGCAGTACTTC. Its translation is CASSFGTPGHEQYF.

This clone was seen only once. This chain links TRBV16 with TRBJ2-3, with D perhaps given as TRBD1 or TRBD2 (5 bases each). V was trimmed by 0 bases and J by 3 bases, leaving 10 bases between them. The germline V gene has CDR1 KGHSY and CDR2 FQNENV. The CDR3 totals 15 residues. The CDR3 region is CASSQSPGGTDTQYF. The DNA of the CDR3 is TGTGCCAGCAGCCAATCCCCTGGGGGTACAGATACGCAGTATTTT.